The rows below give T cell receptor beta chains drawn from one sample of a study of early T cells in non-severe SARS-CoV-2 infection. TCRdb reanalysed the 5' RACE reads using MiXCR and keeps one entry per CDR3 protein. The repertoire holds approximately 62,000 distinct CDR3 sequences, with 9.5% to 15% as singletons. Sequenced material: whole blood. These receptors all come from an adult who was a healthcare worker with PCR-confirmed SARS-CoV-2 infection or an uninfected control (not recorded which). Each CDR3 is given with its conserved first and last residue. The D gene is left open where the match is weak.

CDR3 protein,V gene,D gene
CASSLDSNTGELFF,TRBV9,NA
CSVYLRDRGRHEQFF,TRBV29-1,TRBD1
CASSPTTSGWYEQYF,TRBV5-1,TRBD2
CASTQREGQLFF,TRBV3-1,TRBD2
CASSPVRKYGYTF,TRBV4-1,NA
CASSPDRGKWNIQYF,TRBV18,TRBD1
CASSLKGGDFDYEQYF,TRBV27,NA
CASSLAGRLNEQFF,TRBV11-2,TRBD2
CASSPRGPPETQYF,TRBV7-2,TRBD1
CASAVGAVTDTQYF,TRBV7-6,NA
CASSLTGRQGEKLFF,TRBV5-6,NA
CATSRDLRRTIYNEQFF,TRBV15,NA
CSVFDGTTNEKLFF,TRBV29-1,NA